This T cell receptor (beta chain) was identified during a study of T-cell reconstitution after alpha-beta-depleted transplantation in children. Overall study results and limits: Counts and diversity of T cells one year after transplant came mostly from newly produced T cells. There were reportedly several hundred expanded graft clones from which alpha-beta T cells came about two months after transplant. Surviving recipient cells, namely T cells and thymic progenitors, were the source of high day-60 TCRbeta diversity in some patients.

Preparation of the TCRbeta library involved a method that used unique molecular identifiers. One entry per CDR3 protein results from TCRdb running MiXCR on the PCR reads. The table records about 97,000 distinct CDR3 sequences, about 5.6% of them present only once. A word on this clonotype: Its antigen remains unidentified.

V gave up 4 bases and J gave up 4 bases, with 6 bases separating them. Germline-derived CDR1 and CDR2 are SGHVS and FNYEAQ. This CDR3 is built from 12 residues. This sequence was found in a female patient under 10 years old who had a stem cell transplant for Fanconi anemia, so the T cells may come from the graft donor. The sequenced sample was PBMCs, mostly from graft donor cells, obtained 60 days after TCRalphabeta/CD19-depleted stem cell transplant. The rearrangement links TRBV7-6 to TRBJ2-3; D remains unclear. CDR3 nucleotide sequence: TGTGCCAGCAGCTCCCTAGCAGATACGCAGTATTTT. Protein sequence: CASSSLADTQYF.